The rows below give T cell receptor beta chains drawn from one sample of a study of blood T cell repertoires in COVID-19. Only in-frame clones appear in the TCRdb table, and some are missing; sequencing was by immunoSEQ multiplex PCR. The sample holds 250,000 or so clones, around nine tenths seen once. Sequencing input: PBMCs or T cells enriched from blood (not recorded which). These receptors were taken from a woman between 18 and 29 years old who had recovered from COVID-19. CDR3s include the opening cysteine and the closing phenylalanine or tryptophan. D genes are given only for firm matches. A row's size may be missing; if present it is once, few, many or a size class.

size	V	D	J	DNA	CDR3
.	TRBV28	.	TRBJ1-1	TGTGCCAGCAGAACCTCCCCCGGGGGTTGGACTGAAGCTTTCTTT	CASRTSPGGWTEAFF
once	TRBV19	.	TRBJ2-5	TGTGCCAGTAGTGGAGGGGTGGCAGAGACCCAGTACTTC	CASSGGVAETQYF
.	TRBV28	.	TRBJ2-7	TGTGCCAGCAGTTTACAGGGATACGAGCAGTACTTC	CASSLQGYEQYF
.	TRBV3-1/TRBV3-2	TRBD1	TRBJ1-5	TGTGCCAGCAGTATGACAGGGAGCAATCAGCCCCAGCATTTT	CASSMTGSNQPQHF
.	TRBV23-1	TRBD1	TRBJ2-2	TGCGCCAGCAGTCAATCGCCAGGACAGGGGACGGCCGGGGAGCTGTTTTTT	CASSQSPGQGTAGELFF
.	TRBV5-1	.	TRBJ1-4	TGCGCCAGCAGCTTGAGGGGGACAACTAATGAAAAACTGTTTTTT	CASSLRGTTNEKLFF
few	TRBV7-2	.	TRBJ2-5	TGTGCCAGCAGCTTAGTTGCGGGGTCCCACCAAGAGACCCAGTACTTC	CASSLVAGSHQETQYF
.	TRBV30	.	TRBJ2-4	TGTGCCTGGAGTTTAGCGGTAGCCAAAAACATTCAGTACTTC	CAWSLAVAKNIQYF
.	TRBV27	.	TRBJ1-6	TGTACAGGGAAACTCTCCTATAATTCACCCCTCCACTTT	CTGKLSYNSPLHF
.	TRBV30	.	TRBJ1-5	TGTGCCTGGAGTGAACTCAATCAGCCCCAGCATTTT	CAWSELNQPQHF
.	TRBV6-1	.	TRBJ2-7	TGTGCCAGCAGTGAAAGGGGTTCCTACGAGCAGTACTTC	CASSERGSYEQYF
.	TRBV20-1	TRBD1	TRBJ1-2	TGCAGTGCTAGTGCCCAGGGGGCTTATGGCTACACCTTC	CSASAQGAYGYTF
.	TRBV30	.	TRBJ2-7	TGTGCCTGGAGTGATCACTACGAGCAGTACTTC	CAWSDHYEQYF